The 15 T cell receptor beta chains below all came from one sample that was sequenced in a study of T-cell reconstitution after alpha-beta-depleted transplantation in children. A library of TCRbeta sequences, prepared with unique molecular identifiers, was generated. Each CDR3 protein gets one entry after TCRdb re-called the PCR reads with MiXCR. The table has about 440,000 distinct CDR3 sequences, around 46% seen once. The input for sequencing was PBMCs, taken before TCRalphabeta/CD19-depleted stem cell transplant. These receptors were taken from a girl aged 2 to 10 with aplastic anemia, due to receive a stem cell transplant.

This clonotype was detected a few times. The chain is built from TRBV20-1 and TRBJ2-5, with TRBD1 matching over 10 bases. The J segment lost 5 bases and the V segment lost 6 bases, leaving 6 bases of the junction unmatched. There are 13 residues in the CDR3. Germline V gene sequence: CDR1 DFQATT, CDR2 SNEGSKA (reference sequence). The CDR3 loop reads CSATGTGDETQYF. In nucleotides, the CDR3 is TGCAGTGCAACCGGGACAGGGGACGAGACCCAGTACTTC.

The V gene is TRBV7-2, the J gene TRBJ2-3, with D possibly TRBD2 on 6 matching bases. V was clipped by 6 bases and J by 8 bases, with 12 bases between them. This CDR3 is built from 12 residues. In germline, CDR1 is SGHTA, CDR2 FQGNSA. The DNA for the CDR3 is TGTGCCAGCAGTGACTCCGGGGGTACGCAGTATTTT. Its translation is CASSDSGGTQYF.

This clonotype was observed a handful of times. The gene calls are TRBV2 and TRBJ1-2, with a possible D match to TRBD1 (6 bases). Per the germline V gene, CDR1 is SNHLY and CDR2 is FYNNEI. V lost 5 bases and J 2 bases, leaving 18 bases between the germline ends. The CDR3 spans 16 residues. CDR3 sequence: CASSPAGVPINYGYTF. The CDR3 DNA reads TGTGCCAGCAGTCCAGCAGGGGTGCCTATCAACTATGGCTACACCTTC. Variable domain in full (rest from reference TRBV2 and TRBJ1-2): EPEVTQTPSHQVTQMGQEVILRCVPISNHLYFYWYRQILGQKVEFLVSFYNNEISEKSEIFDDQFSVERPDGSNFTLKIRSTKLEDSAMYFCASSPAGVPINYGYTFGSGTRLTVV.

This clonotype appeared a few times. The gene calls are TRBV28 and TRBJ2-7; no clear D. V lost 2 bases to trimming and J lost 2 bases, with 7 bases between them. The germline V gene has CDR1 MDHEN and CDR2 SYDVKM. This CDR3 region has 13 residues. The CDR3 sequence: CASSLSQTYEQYF. DNA of the CDR3: TGTGCCAGCAGTTTAAGTCAGACCTACGAGCAGTACTTC. The whole variable domain, remainder taken from reference TRBV28 and TRBJ2-7, is DVKVTQSSRYLVKRTGEKVFLECVQDMDHENMFWYRQDPGLGLRLIYFSYDVKMKEKGDIPEGYSVSREKKERFSLILESASTNQTSMYLCASSLSQTYEQYFGPGTRLTVT.

The CDR3 here is CASSLTTVPDTQYF. For the CDR3, the DNA is TGTGCCAGCAGCTTAACAACCGTGCCAGATACGCAGTATTTT. J is TRBJ2-3 and V is TRBV7-9; D unresolved. Trimming pared 2 bases from V and 4 bases from J, leaving 10 bases between. CDR1 is SEHNR and CDR2 is FQNEAQ in the germline V gene (reference sequence). The length of the CDR3 is 14 residues.

This clonotype occurred a few times. The V call is TRBV6-1, the J call TRBJ1-1; D unclear. Deletions cut 3 bases from V and 11 bases from J, with 10 bases between. The CDR3 runs to 11 residues. CDR1 is MNHNS, CDR2 SASEGT, per germline. The CDR3 sequence is CASSDSRHAFF. The CDR3 DNA follows: TGTGCCAGCAGTGACTCCAGGCACGCTTTCTTT.

This chain uses TRBV27 with TRBJ2-5; D perhaps matches TRBD1 (8 bases). The V and J ends lost 3 bases and 3 bases respectively, with 26 bases between them. The CDR3 totals 19 residues. Germline-derived CDR1 and CDR2 are MNHEY and SMNVEV (reference sequence). For the CDR3, the DNA is TGTGCCAGCAGTTTGTTTGGGGGGGACAGGCAAATCCAAGAAGAGACCCAGTACTTC. Residues: CASSLFGGDRQIQEETQYF.

This clonotype was detected once. This chain connects TRBV29-1 to TRBJ2-1, with 8 bases identical to TRBD1. The germline gives CDR1 SQVTM, CDR2 ANQGSEA. V shed 6 bases, J shed 2 bases, and the junction held 3 bases outside the gene matches. The CDR3 contains 13 residues. The CDR3 DNA reads as TGCAGCGTAGCGGACAGGGCCTACAATGAGCAGTTCTTC. Protein product: CSVADRAYNEQFF.

The chain uses TRBV6-5 and TRBJ2-7; TRBD1 is a possible D gene (6 bases). Germline assignment: CDR1 MNHEY and CDR2 SVGAGI. The CDR3 covers 13 residues. The V end was cut by 0 bases, the J end by 13 bases, with 16 bases between. The CDR3 region has the DNA TGTGCCAGCAGTTACTCGAAGGACAGAAGAGTTTACTTC. It specifies CASSYSKDRRVYF.

This clonotype was seen at least ten times. The V gene is TRBV12-3 or TRBV12-4, the J gene TRBJ2-2; D remains unclear. CDR3 length: 13 residues. V was shortened by 6 bases and J by 2 bases, with 7 bases between the two germline ends. The CDR3: CASRTANTGELFF. CDR3 bases: TGTGCCAGCAGGACGGCCAACACCGGGGAGCTGTTTTTT.

The rearrangement joins TRBV12-3 or TRBV12-4 to TRBJ2-5, with TRBD1 identical over 11 bases. CDR3 size: 16 residues. J was trimmed by 7 bases and V by 7 bases; bases with no gene match: 14. CDR3 sequence: CASNLGWGQGGATQYF. The CDR3 nucleotides are TGTGCCAGCAACCTTGGGTGGGGACAGGGGGGGGCGACCCAGTACTTC.

The chain combines TRBV5-1 with TRBJ2-3, with 7 nucleotides matching TRBD1. V shed 4 bases and J 1 base; nucleotides not matched to a gene: 12. The CDR3 is made up of 17 amino acids. Per the germline V gene, CDR1 is SGHRS and CDR2 is YFSETQ. This CDR3 reads CASSPIMTGYGTDTQYF. CDR3 nucleotide sequence: TGCGCCAGCAGCCCAATCATGACAGGGTATGGCACAGATACGCAGTATTTT.

The gene calls are TRBV11-2 and TRBJ2-7, with D hard to call. Germline V CDR1 and CDR2: SGHAT, FQNNGV. V lost 1 base to trimming and J lost 3 bases, with 16 bases between them. The CDR3 totals 16 residues. The CDR3: CASSLAEVKIGYEQYF. CDR3 coding DNA: TGTGCCAGCAGCTTAGCCGAAGTAAAGATTGGCTACGAGCAGTACTTC.

The chain joins TRBV4-2 to TRBJ2-5; 7 positions match TRBD2. Trimming took 0 bases from V and 2 from J; bases not matched to a gene: 15. Germline CDR1 LGHNA, CDR2 YNFKEQ. This CDR3 has 19 residues. DNA of the CDR3: TGTGCCAGCAGCCAAGATATTCGGCCAGCGGGGTTGCGGCAAGAGACCCAGTACTTC. It specifies CASSQDIRPAGLRQETQYF.

The chain combines TRBV10-2 with TRBJ1-5; possible D gene TRBD1, 5 bases. CDR3 length: 14 residues. In germline, CDR1 is WSHSY, CDR2 SAAADI. With 0 bases removed from V and 3 bases from J, the gap between germline ends came to 6 bases. The CDR3 DNA reads TGCGCCAGCAGTGAGTCTGGGGCCAATCAGCCCCAGCATTTT. Translated, it gives CASSESGANQPQHF.